Below, one TCR beta chain is given with its context. V lost 0 bases to trimming and J lost 0 bases, with 7 bases between them. Germline CDR1 is SGDLS and CDR2 is YYNGEE. The CDR3 is 15 amino acids. TCRdb re-analysed the 5' RACE reads in MiXCR, keeping a single row per CDR3 protein. The table records some 100,000 distinct CDR3 sequences, approximately 9% of them present only once. The data were taken from a study of T cells after yellow fever vaccination. Sequencing used CD8+ T cells not binding an NS4B(214-222) dextramer, sorted from PBMCs, obtained roughly 15 days after the first yellow fever vaccination. This receptor was obtained from a man aged 18 to 29 who received the YFV17D yellow fever vaccine. The chain combines TRBV9 with TRBJ1-3; D uncertain. The CDR3: CASSVDLSSGNTIYF. The CDR3 coding sequence is TGTGCCAGCAGCGTAGATCTGAGCTCTGGAAACACCATATATTTT.